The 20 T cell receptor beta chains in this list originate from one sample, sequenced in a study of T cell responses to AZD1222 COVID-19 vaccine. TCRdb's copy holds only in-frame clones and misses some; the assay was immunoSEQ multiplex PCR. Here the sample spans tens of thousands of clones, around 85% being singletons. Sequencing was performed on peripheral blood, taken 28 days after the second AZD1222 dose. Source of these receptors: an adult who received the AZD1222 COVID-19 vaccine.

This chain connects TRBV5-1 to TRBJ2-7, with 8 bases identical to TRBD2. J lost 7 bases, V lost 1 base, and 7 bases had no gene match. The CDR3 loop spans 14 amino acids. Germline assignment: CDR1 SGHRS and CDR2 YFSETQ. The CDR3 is CASSLPGGAGEQYF. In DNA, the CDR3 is TGCGCCAGCAGCTTGCCCGGGGGGGCCGGGGAGCAGTACTTC. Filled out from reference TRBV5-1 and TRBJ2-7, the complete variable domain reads KAGVTQTPRYLIKTRGQQVTLSCSPISGHRSVSWYQQTPGQGLQFLFEYFSETQRNKGNFPGRFSGRQFSNSRSEMNVSTLELGDSALYLCASSLPGGAGEQYFGPGTRLTVT.

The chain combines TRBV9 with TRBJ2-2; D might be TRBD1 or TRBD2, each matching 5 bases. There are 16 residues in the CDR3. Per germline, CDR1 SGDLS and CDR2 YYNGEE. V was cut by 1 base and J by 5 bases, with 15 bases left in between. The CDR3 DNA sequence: TGTGCCAGCAGCGTAACTGCCGGGGCGGAGACCGGGGAGCTGTTTTTT. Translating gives CASSVTAGAETGELFF.

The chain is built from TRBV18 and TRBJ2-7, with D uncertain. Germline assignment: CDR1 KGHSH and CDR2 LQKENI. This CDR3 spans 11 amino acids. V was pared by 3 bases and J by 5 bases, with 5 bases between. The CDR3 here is CASSPKDEQYF. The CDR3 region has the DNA TGTGCCAGCTCACCCAAGGACGAGCAGTACTTC.

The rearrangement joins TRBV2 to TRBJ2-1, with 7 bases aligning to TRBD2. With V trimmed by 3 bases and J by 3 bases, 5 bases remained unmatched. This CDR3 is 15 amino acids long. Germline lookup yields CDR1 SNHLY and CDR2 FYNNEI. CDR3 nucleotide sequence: TGTGCCAGCAGTGACCCTGCTAGCGGCTACAATGAGCAGTTCTTC. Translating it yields CASSDPASGYNEQFF.

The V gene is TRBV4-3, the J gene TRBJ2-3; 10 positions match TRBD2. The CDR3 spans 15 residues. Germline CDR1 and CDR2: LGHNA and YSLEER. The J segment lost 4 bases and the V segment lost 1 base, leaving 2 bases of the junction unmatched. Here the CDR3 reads CASSQGSGRADTQYF. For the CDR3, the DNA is TGCGCCAGCAGCCAAGGGAGCGGGAGGGCAGATACGCAGTATTTT.

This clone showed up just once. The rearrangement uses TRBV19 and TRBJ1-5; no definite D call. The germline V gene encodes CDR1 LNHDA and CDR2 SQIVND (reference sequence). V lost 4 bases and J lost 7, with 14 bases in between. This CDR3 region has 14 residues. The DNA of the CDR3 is TGTGCCAGTAGTACTCAAGGCCCTCGACAGCCCCAGCATTTT. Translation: CASSTQGPRQPQHF.

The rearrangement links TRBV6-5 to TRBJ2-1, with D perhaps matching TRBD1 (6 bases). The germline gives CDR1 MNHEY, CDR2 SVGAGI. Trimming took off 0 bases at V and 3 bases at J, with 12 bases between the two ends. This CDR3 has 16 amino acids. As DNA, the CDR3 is TGTGCCAGCAGTTACTCCGACAGGTCCTACTACAATGAGCAGTTCTTC. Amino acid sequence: CASSYSDRSYYNEQFF.

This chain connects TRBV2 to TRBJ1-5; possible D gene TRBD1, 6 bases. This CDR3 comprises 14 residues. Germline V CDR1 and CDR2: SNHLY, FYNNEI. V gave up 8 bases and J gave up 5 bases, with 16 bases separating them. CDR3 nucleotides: TGTGCCAGCTGCCGCGGGGGCGACTATCAGCCCCAGCATTTT. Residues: CASCRGGDYQPQHF.

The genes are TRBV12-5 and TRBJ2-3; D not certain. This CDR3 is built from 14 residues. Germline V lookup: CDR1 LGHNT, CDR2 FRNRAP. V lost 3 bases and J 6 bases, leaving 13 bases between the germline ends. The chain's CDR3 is CASGFSSDGDTQYF. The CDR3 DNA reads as TGTGCTAGTGGTTTTTCCTCCGATGGGGATACGCAGTATTTT.

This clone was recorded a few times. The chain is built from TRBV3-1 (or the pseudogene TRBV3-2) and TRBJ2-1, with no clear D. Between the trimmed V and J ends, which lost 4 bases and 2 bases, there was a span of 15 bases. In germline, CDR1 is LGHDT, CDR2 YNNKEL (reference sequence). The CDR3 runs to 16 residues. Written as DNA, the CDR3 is TGTGCCAGCAGCCCTGACTTAAGCGATCCCTACAATGAGCAGTTCTTC. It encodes CASSPDLSDPYNEQFF.

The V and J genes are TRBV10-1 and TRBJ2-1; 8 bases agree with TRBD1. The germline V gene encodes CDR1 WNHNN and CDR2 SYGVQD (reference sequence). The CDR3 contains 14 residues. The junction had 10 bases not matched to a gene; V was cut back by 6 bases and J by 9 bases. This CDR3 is CASSFGQGWGEQFF. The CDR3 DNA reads TGCGCCAGCAGCTTTGGACAGGGATGGGGTGAGCAGTTCTTC.

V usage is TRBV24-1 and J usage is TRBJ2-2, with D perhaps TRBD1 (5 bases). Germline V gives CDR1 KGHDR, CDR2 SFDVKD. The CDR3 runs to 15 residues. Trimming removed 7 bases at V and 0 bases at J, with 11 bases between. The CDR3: CATRGPTPNTGELFF. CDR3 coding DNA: TGTGCCACCAGGGGGCCTACGCCGAACACCGGGGAGCTGTTTTTT.

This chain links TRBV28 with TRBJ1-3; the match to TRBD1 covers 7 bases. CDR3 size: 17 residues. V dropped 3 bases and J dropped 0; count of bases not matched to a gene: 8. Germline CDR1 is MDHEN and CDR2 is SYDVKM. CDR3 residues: CASSFTGQRYSGNTIYF. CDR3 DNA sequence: TGTGCCAGCAGTTTCACGGGACAGCGTTACTCTGGAAACACCATATATTTT.

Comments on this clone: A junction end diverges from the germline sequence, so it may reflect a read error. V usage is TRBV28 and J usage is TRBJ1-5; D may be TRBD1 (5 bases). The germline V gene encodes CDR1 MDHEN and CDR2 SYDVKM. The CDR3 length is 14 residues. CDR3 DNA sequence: TGTGGCAGCACTGGGGCCTGGGACAATCAGCCCCAGCATTTT. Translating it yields CGSTGAWDNQPQHF.

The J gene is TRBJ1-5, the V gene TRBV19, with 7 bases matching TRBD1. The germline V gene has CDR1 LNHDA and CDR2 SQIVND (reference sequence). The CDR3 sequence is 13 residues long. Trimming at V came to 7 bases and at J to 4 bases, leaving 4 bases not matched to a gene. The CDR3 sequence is CASTRDRNQPQHF. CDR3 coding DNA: TGTGCCAGTACCCGGGACAGAAATCAGCCCCAGCATTTT.

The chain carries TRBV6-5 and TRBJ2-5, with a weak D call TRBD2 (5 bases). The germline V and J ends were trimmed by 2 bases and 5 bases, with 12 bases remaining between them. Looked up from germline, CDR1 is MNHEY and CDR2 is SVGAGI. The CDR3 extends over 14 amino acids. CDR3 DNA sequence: TGTGCCAGCAGTTACGGAGGCAGGTTGGAGACCCAGTACTTC. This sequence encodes CASSYGGRLETQYF.

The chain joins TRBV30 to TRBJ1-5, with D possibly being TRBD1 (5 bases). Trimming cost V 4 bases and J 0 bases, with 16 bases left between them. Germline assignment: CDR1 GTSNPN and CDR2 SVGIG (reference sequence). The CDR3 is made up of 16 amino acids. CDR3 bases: TGTGCCTGGAACAAAGGCGGGGGGACTAGCAATCAGCCCCAGCATTTT. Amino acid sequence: CAWNKGGGTSNQPQHF. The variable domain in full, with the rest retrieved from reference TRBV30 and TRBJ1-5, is SQTIHQWPATLVQPVGSPLSLECTVEGTSNPNLYWYRQAAGRGLQLLFYSVGIGQISSEVPQNLSASRPQDRQFILSSKKLLLSDSGFYLCAWNKGGGTSNQPQHFGDGTRLSIL.

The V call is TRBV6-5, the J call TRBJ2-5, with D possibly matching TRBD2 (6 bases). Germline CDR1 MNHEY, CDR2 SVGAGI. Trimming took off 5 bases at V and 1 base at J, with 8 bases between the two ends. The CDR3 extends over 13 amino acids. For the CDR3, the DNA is TGTGCCAGCAGTCAGGGACTCCAAGAGACCCAGTACTTC. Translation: CASSQGLQETQYF.

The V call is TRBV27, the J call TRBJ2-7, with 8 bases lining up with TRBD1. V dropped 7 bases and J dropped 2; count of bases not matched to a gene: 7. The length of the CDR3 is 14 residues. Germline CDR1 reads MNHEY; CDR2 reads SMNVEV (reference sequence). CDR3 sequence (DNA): TGTGCCAGCAAGTGGACAGGGTCCACCTACGAGCAGTACTTC. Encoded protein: CASKWTGSTYEQYF.

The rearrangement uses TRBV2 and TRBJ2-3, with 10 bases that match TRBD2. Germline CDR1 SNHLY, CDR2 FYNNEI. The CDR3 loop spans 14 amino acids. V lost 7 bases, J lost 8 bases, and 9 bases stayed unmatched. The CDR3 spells CASNQREGPSTQYF. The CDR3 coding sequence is TGTGCCAGCAATCAGCGGGAGGGCCCATCTACGCAGTATTTT. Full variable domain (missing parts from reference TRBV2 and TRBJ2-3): EPEVTQTPSHQVTQMGQEVILRCVPISNHLYFYWYRQILGQKVEFLVSFYNNEISEKSEIFDDQFSVERPDGSNFTLKIRSTKLEDSAMYFCASNQREGPSTQYFGPGTRLTVL.